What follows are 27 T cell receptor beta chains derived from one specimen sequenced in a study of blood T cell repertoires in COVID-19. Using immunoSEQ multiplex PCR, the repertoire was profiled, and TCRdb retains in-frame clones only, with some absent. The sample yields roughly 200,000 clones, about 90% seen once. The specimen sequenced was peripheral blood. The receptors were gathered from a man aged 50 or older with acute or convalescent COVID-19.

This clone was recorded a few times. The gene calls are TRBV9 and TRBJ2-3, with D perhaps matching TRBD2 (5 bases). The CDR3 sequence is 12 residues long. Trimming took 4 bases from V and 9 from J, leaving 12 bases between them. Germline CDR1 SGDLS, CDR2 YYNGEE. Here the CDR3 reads CASSPVSGTQYF. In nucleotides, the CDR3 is TGTGCCAGCAGCCCGGTATCGGGAACGCAGTATTTT.

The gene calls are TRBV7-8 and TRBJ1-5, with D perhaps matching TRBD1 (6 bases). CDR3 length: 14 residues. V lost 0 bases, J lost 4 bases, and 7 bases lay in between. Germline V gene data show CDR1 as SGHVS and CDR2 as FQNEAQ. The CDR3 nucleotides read TGTGCCAGCAGCTTAGCACAGGGTAATCAGCCCCAGCATTTT. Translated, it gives CASSLAQGNQPQHF.

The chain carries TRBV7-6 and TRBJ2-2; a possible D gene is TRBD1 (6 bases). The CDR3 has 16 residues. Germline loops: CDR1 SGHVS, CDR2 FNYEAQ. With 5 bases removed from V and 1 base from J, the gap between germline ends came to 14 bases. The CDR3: CASSPNPQGNTGELFF. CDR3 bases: TGTGCCAGCAGCCCGAACCCACAGGGGAACACCGGGGAGCTGTTTTTT.

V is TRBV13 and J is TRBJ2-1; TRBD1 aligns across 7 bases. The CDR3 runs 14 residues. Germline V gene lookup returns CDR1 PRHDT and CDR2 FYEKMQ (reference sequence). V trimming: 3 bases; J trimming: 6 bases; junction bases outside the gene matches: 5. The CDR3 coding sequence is TGTGCCAGCAGCTTCCGACAGGGCGGCAATGAGCAGTTCTTC. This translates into CASSFRQGGNEQFF.

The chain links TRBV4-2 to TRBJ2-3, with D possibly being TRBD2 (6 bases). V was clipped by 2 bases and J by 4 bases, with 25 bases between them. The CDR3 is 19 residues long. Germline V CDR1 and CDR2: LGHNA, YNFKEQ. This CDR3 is CASSQHTGLPGFGADTQYF. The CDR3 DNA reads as TGTGCCAGCAGCCAACATACGGGACTCCCGGGGTTCGGCGCAGATACGCAGTATTTT.

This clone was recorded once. The CDR3 loop is CASSAYTGYYEQYF. CDR3 sequence (DNA): TGCGCCAGCAGCGCCTACACAGGGTACTACGAGCAGTACTTC. V is TRBV5-1 and J is TRBJ2-7; possibly TRBD1 for D (6 bases). Germline V lookup: CDR1 SGHRS, CDR2 YFSETQ. This CDR3 is 14 amino acids long. V gave up 4 bases and J gave up 3 bases, with 14 bases separating them.

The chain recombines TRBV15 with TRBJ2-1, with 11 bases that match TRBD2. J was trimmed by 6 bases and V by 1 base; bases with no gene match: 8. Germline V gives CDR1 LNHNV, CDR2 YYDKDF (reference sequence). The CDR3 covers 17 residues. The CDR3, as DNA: TGTGCCACCAGCAGAGCGACTAGCGGGACGGTAGCCAATGAGCAGTTCTTC. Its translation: CATSRATSGTVANEQFF. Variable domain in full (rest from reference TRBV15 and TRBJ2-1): DAMVIQNPRYQVTQFGKPVTLSCSQTLNHNVMYWYQQKSSQAPKLLFHYYDKDFNNEADTPDNFQSRRPNTSFCFLDIRSPGLGDTAMYLCATSRATSGTVANEQFFGPGTRLTVL.

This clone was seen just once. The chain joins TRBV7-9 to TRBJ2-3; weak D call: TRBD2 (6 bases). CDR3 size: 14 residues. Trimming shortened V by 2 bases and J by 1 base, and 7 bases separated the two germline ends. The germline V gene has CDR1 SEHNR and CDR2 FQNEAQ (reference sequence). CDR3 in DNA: TGTGCCAGCAGCTTACAGCGGGGCACAGATACGCAGTATTTT. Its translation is CASSLQRGTDTQYF.

CDR3 bases: TGTGCCAGCAGCGCCGGGACAGGGGGAAACACCATATATTTT. As protein: CASSAGTGGNTIYF. The chain carries TRBV7-2 and TRBJ1-3, with 9 bases identical to TRBD1. Germline loops: CDR1 SGHTA, CDR2 FQGNSA. The J segment lost 4 bases and the V segment lost 5 bases, leaving 3 bases of the junction unmatched. The CDR3 covers 14 residues.

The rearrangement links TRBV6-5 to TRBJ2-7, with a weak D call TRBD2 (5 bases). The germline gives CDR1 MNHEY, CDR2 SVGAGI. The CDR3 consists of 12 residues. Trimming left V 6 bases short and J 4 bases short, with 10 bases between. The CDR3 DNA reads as TGTGCCAGCAGCCCCGGGGATTACGAGCAGTACGTC. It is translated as CASSPGDYEQYV.

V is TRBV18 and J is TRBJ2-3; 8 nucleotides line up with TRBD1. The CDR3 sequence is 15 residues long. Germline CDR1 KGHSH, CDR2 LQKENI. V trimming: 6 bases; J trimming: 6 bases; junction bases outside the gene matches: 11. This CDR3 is CASSSSTGVGDTQYF. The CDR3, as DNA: TGTGCCAGCTCGTCCTCGACAGGGGTTGGGGATACGCAGTATTTT.

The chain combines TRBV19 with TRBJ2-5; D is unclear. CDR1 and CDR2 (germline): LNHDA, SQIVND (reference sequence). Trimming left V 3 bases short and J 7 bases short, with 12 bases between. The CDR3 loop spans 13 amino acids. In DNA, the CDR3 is TGTGCCAGTAGTATGCCCGATCGAGGGACCCAGTACTTC. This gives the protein CASSMPDRGTQYF.

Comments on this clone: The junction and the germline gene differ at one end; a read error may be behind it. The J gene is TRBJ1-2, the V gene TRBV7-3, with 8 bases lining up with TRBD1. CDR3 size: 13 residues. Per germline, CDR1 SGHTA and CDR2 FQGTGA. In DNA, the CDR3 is TGTGCCAGCAGCTTAACTACGACAGGGGCCCTCTGGTTC. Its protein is CASSLTTTGALWF.

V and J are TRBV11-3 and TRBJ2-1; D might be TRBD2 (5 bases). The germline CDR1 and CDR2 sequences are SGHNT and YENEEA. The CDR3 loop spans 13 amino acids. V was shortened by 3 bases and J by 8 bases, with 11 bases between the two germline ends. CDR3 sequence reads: CASSFDYRDEQFF. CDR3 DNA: TGTGCCAGCAGCTTTGACTATCGGGATGAGCAGTTCTTC.

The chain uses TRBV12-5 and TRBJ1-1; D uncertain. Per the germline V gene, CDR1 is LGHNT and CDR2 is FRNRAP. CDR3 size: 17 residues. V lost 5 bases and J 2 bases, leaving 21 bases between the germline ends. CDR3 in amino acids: CASGPGLIAPVNTEAFF. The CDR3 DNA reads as TGTGCTAGTGGTCCCGGACTGATCGCACCAGTTAACACTGAAGCTTTCTTT.

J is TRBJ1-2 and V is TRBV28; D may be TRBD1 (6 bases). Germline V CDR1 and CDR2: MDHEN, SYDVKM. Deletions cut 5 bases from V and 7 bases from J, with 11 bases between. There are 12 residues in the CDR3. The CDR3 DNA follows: TGTGCCAGCAGTACTGGACAGTCTGGCTACACCTTC. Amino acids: CASSTGQSGYTF.

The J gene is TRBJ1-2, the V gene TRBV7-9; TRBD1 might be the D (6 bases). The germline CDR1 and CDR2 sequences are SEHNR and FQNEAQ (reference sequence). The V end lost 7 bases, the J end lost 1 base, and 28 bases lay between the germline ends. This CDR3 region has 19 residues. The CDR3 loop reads CASIPPRSTGSRGNYGYTF. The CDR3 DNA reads TGTGCCAGCATCCCCCCTCGGTCCACAGGGTCTCGGGGTAACTATGGCTACACCTTC.

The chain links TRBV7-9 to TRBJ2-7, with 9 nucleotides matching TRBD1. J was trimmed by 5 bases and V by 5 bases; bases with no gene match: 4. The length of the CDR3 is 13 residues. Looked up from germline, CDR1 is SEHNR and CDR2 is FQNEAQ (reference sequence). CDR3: CASSPGTGHEQYF. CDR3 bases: TGTGCCAGCAGCCCCGGGACAGGGCACGAGCAGTACTTC.

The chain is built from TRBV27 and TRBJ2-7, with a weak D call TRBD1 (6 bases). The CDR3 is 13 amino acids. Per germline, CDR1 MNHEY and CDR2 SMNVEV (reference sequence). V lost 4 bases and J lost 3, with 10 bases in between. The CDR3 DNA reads TGTGCCAGCAGTTACAGGGCCGGCTACGAGCAGTACGTC. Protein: CASSYRAGYEQYV.

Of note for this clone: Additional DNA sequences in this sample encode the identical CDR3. CDR3 region: CASSLRDYGYTF. As DNA, the CDR3 is TGTGCCAGCAGTTTACGGGATTATGGCTACACCTTC. The rearrangement joins TRBV28 to TRBJ1-2; D remains ambiguous. The CDR3 length is 12 residues. Trimming took off 2 bases at V and 5 bases at J, with 6 bases between the two ends. Looked up from germline, CDR1 is MDHEN and CDR2 is SYDVKM.

This CDR3 reads CASAPTGYSNQPQHF. For the CDR3, the DNA is TGTGCCAGCGCGCCTACAGGATATAGCAATCAGCCCCAGCATTTT. The genes are TRBV6-5 and TRBJ1-5, with a weak D call TRBD1 (5 bases). V was pared by 8 bases and J by 0 bases, with 14 bases between. The germline V gene encodes CDR1 MNHEY and CDR2 SVGAGI. CDR3 size: 15 residues.

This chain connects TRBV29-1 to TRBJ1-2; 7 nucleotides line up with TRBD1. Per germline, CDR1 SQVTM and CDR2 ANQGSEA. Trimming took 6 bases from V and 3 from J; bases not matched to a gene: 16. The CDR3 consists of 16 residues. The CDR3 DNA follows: TGCAGCGTCGGGCAGGGGGAAATACGCCGAGACTATGGCTACACCTTC. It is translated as CSVGQGEIRRDYGYTF.

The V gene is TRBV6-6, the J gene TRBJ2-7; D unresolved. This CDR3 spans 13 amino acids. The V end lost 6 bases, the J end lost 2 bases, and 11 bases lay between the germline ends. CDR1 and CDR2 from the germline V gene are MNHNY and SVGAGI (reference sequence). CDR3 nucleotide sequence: TGTGCCAGCAGGGGCACAGCTACCTACGAGCAGTACTTC. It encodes CASRGTATYEQYF.

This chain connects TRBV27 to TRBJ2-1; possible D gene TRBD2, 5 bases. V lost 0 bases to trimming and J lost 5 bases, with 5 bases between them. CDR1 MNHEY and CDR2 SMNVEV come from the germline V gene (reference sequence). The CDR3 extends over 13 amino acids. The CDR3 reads CASSLSADNEQFF. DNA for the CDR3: TGTGCCAGCAGTTTATCAGCGGACAATGAGCAGTTCTTC.

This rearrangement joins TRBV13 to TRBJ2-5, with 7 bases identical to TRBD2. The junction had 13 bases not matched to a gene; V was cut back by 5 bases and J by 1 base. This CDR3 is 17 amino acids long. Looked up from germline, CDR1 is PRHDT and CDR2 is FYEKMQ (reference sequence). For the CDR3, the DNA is TGTGCCAGCAGCCCCCGTGGGAGCGGGGATTTCCAAGAGACCCAGTACTTC. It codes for CASSPRGSGDFQETQYF. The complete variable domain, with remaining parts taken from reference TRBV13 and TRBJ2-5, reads AAGVIQSPRHLIKEKRETATLKCYPIPRHDTVYWYQQGPGQDPQFLISFYEKMQSDKGSIPDRFSAQQFSDYHSELNMSSLELGDSALYFCASSPRGSGDFQETQYFGPGTRLLVL.

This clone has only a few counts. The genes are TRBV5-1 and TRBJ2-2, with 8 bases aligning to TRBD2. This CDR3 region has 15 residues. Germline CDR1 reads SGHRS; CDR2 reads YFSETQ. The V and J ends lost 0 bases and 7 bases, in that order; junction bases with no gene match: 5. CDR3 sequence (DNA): TGCGCCAGCAGCTTGGGGTTCAGCGGGAGCGGGGAGCTGTTTTTT. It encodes CASSLGFSGSGELFF.

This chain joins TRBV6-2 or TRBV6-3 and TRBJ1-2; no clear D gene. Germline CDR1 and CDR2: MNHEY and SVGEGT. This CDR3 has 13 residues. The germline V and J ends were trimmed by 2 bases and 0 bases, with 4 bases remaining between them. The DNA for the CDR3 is TGTGCCAGCAGTTACGGAGCTAACTATGGCTACACCTTC. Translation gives CASSYGANYGYTF.